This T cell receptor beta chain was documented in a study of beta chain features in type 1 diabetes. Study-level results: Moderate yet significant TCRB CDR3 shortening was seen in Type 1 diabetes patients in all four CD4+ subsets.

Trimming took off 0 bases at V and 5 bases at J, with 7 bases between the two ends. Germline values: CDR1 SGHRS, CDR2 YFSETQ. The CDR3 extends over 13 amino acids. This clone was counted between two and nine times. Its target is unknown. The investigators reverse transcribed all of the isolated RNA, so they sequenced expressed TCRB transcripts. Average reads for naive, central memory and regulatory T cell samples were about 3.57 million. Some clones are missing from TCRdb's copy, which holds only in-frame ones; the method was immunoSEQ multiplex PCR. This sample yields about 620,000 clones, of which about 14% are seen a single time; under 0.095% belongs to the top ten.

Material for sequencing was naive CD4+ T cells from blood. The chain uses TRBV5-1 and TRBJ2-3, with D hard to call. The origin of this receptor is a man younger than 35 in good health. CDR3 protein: CASSLVLKDTQYF. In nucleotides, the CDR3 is TGCGCCAGCAGCTTGGTGTTGAAAGATACGCAGTATTTT.